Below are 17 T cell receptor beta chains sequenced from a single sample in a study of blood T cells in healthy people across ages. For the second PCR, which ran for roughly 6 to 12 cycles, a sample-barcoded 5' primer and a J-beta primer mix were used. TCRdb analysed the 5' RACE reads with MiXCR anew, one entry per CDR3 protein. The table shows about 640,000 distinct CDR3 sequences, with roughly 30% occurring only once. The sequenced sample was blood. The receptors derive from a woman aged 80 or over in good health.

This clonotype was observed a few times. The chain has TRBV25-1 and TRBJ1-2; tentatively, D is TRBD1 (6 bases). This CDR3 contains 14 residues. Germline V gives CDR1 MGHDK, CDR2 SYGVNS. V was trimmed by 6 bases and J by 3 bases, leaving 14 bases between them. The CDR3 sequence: CASSQTGTYYGYTF. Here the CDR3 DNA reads TGTGCCAGCAGCCAAACCGGGACATACTATGGCTACACCTTC.

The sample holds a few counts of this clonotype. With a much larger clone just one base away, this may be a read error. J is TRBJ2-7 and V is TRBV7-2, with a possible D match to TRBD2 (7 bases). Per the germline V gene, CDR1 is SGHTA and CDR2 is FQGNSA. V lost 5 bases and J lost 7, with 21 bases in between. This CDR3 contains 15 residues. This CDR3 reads CASSRRGGLQNEQYF. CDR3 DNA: TGTGCCAGCAGCCGAAGGGGGGGACTTCAAAATGAGCAGTACTTC.

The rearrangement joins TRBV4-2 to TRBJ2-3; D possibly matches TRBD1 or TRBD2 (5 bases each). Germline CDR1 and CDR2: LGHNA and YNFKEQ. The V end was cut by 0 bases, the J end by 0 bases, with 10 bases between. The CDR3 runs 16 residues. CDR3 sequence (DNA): TGTGCCAGCAGCCAAGAGGGGGATACTAGCACAGATACGCAGTATTTT. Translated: CASSQEGDTSTDTQYF.

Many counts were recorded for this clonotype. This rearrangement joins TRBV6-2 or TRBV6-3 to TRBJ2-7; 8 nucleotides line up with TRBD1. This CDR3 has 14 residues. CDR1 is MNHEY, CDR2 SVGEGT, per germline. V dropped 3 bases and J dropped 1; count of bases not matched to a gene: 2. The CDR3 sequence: CASSYYRGSYEQYF. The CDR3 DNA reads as TGTGCCAGCAGTTATTACAGGGGGTCCTACGAGCAGTACTTC.

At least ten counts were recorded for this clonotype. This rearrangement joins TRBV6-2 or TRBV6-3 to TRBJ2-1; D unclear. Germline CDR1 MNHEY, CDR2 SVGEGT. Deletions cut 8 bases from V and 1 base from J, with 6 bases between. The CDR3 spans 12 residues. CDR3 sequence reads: CASRESYNEQFF. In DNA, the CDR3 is TGTGCCAGCCGAGAATCCTACAATGAGCAGTTCTTC.

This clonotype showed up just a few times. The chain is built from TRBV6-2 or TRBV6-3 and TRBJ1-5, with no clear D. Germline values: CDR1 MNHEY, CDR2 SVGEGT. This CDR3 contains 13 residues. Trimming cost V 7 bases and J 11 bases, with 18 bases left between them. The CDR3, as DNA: TGTGCCAGCACCCTGGGTCCTAACCAGGCCCAGCATTTT. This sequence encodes CASTLGPNQAQHF.

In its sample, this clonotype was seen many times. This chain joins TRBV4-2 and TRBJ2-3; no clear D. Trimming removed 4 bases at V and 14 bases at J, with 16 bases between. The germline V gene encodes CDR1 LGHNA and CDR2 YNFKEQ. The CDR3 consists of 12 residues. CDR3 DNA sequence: TGTGCCAGCAGCCTAAGTAGGGAACTTCTGTATTTT. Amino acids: CASSLSRELLYF.

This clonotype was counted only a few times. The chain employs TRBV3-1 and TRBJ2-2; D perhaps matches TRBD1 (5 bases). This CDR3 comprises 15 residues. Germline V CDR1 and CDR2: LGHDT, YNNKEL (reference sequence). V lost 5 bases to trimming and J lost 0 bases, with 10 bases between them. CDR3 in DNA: TGTGCCAGCAGCGCGACAGTCGCGAACACCGGGGAGCTGTTTTTT. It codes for CASSATVANTGELFF.

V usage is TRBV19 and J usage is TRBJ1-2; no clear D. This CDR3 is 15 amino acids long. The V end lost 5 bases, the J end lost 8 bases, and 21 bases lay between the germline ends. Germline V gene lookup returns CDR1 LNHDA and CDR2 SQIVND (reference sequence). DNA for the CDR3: TGTGCCAGTAGTGGCCTCACGAGGGTATCGGACGGCTACACCTTC. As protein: CASSGLTRVSDGYTF. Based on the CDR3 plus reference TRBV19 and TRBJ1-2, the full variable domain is DGGITQSPKYLFRKEGQNVTLSCEQNLNHDAMYWYRQDPGQGLRLIYYSQIVNDFQKGDIAEGYSVSREKKESFPLTVTSAQKNPTAFYLCASSGLTRVSDGYTFGSGTRLTVV.

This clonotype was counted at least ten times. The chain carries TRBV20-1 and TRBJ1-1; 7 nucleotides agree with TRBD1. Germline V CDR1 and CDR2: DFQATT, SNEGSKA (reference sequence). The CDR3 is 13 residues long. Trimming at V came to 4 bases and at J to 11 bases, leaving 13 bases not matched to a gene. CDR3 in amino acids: CSATIDRVRSAFF. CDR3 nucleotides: TGCAGTGCTACTATTGACAGGGTTCGTTCTGCTTTCTTT.

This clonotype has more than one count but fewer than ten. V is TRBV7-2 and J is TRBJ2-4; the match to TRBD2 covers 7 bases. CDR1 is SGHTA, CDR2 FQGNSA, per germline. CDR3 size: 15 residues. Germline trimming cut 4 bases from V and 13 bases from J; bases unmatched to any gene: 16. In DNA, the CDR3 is TGTGCCAGCAGCTCTCCGGGACTACTCGGTCTTGAGCAGTACTTC. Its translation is CASSSPGLLGLEQYF.

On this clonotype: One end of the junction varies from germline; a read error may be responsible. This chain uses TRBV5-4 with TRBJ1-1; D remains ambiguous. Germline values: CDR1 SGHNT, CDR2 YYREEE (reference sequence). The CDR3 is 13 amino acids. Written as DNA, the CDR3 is TGTGCCAGCAGCTTGGACCAGATACCTGAAACTTTCTTT. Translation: CASSLDQIPETFF.

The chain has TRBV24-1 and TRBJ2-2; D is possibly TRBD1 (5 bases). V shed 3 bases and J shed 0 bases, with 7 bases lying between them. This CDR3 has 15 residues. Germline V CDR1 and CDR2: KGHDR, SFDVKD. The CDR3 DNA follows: TGTGCCACCAGTGATCCAGGGACGAACACCGGGGAGCTGTTTTTT. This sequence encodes CATSDPGTNTGELFF.

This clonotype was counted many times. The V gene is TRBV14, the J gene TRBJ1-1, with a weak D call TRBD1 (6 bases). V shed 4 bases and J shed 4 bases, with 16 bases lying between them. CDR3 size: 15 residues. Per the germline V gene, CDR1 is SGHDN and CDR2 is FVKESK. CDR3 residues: CASSLRQGRSTEAFF. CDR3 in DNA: TGTGCCAGCAGCCTGAGGCAGGGGAGGTCCACTGAAGCTTTCTTT.

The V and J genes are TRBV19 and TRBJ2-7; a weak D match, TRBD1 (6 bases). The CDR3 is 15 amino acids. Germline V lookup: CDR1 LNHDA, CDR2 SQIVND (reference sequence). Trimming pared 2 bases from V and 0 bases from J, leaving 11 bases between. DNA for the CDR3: TGTGCCAGTAGTATACTGACAGGTCCCTCCTACGAGCAGTACTTC. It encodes CASSILTGPSYEQYF.

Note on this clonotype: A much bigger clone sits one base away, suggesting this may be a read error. For the CDR3, the DNA is TGTGCCAACAGCCCGGACCCTAGCCGGCGAGAGACCCAGTACTTC. It encodes CANSPDPSRRETQYF. The gene calls are TRBV7-2 and TRBJ2-5; D is possibly TRBD2 (5 bases). There are 15 residues in the CDR3. The germline gives CDR1 SGHTA, CDR2 FQGNSA.

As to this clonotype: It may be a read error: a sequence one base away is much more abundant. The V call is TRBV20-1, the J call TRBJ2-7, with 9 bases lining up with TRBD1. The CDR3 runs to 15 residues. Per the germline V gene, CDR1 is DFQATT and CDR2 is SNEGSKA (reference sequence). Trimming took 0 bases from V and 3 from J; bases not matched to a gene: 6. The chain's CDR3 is CSARDQDRGRYEQYF. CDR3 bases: TGCAGTGCTAGAGACCAGGACAGGGGCCGCTACGAGCAGTACTTC.